A selection of T cell receptor beta chains follows, all from one sample in a study of T cell responses to AZD1222 COVID-19 vaccine. Produced via immunoSEQ multiplex PCR; TCRdb's table is partial and in-frame only. The sample records approximately 170,000 clones, roughly 90% being singletons. The starting material was peripheral blood, obtained on day 0 of AZD1222 vaccination. These receptor sequences come from an adult in good health. The CDR3 runs from the conserved cysteine through the conserved F or W. D genes are given only for firm matches. Size is stated for part of the rows, as once, few or many counts, or as a class when the clone is expanded.

TRBJ2-7 | TRBV15 | NA | NA | 14 | TGTGCCACCAGCAGAGAGTACAGTAACTACGAGCAGTACTTC | CATSREYSNYEQYF
TRBJ2-1 | TRBV15 | NA | NA | 15 | TGTGCCACCAGCAGAGATCCGGGACTTAACAATGAGCAGTTCTTC | CATSRDPGLNNEQFF
TRBJ1-4 | TRBV29-1 | NA | NA | 13 | TGCAGCGTCGAAGGGGGTTCGGATGAAAAACTGTTTTTT | CSVEGGSDEKLFF
TRBJ2-1 | TRBV10-1 | NA | TRBD2 | 15 | TGCGCCAGCAGTGAGAGGCTAGCGGGGGACAATGAGCAGTTCTTC | CASSERLAGDNEQFF
TRBJ2-3 | TRBV6-2/TRBV6-3 | NA | NA | 12 | TGTGCCAGCAGTTCGAATTCAGATACGCAGTATTTT | CASSSNSDTQYF
TRBJ2-7 | TRBV6-5 | once | NA | 15 | TGTGCCAGCAGTTACGGGCAGGGTACATCCTACGAGCAGTACTTC | CASSYGQGTSYEQYF
TRBJ2-2 | TRBV9 | NA | TRBD1 | 15 | TGTGCCAGCAGCGTGTCGACAGGGGCACCCGGGGAGCTGTTTTTT | CASSVSTGAPGELFF
TRBJ2-7 | TRBV9 | NA | TRBD2 | 14 | TGTGCCAGCAGCGGGGGGACTAGCGGATACGAGCAGTACTTC | CASSGGTSGYEQYF
TRBJ2-3 | TRBV7-3 | NA | TRBD2 | 15 | TGTGCCAGCAGCTTAACGGGGCGGGAGGGGGATACGCAGTATTTT | CASSLTGREGDTQYF
TRBJ2-1 | TRBV11-3 | NA | TRBD2 | 18 | TGTGCCAGCAGCGATGGACTAGCGGGCGGGAGCTCCTACAATGAGCAGTTCTTC | CASSDGLAGGSSYNEQFF
TRBJ2-3 | TRBV2 | NA | NA | 16 | TGTGCCAGCAGCCGTCTAGGGGGCGGGAGCGCAGATACGCAGTATTTT | CASSRLGGGSADTQYF
TRBJ1-4 | TRBV7-8 | NA | TRBD1 | 15 | TGTGCCAGCAGCGAGGGACAGAAACTGCGGGAAAAACTGTTTTTT | CASSEGQKLREKLFF
TRBJ2-7 | TRBV6-6 | once | NA | 14 | TGTGCCAGCAGTCTGGGGCCTCAAGTCGACGAGCAGTACTTC | CASSLGPQVDEQYF
TRBJ1-3 | TRBV6-1 | once | NA | 17 | TGTGCCAGCAGTGTCTCAGTCACTCACTCCACTGGAAACACCATATATTTT | CASSVSVTHSTGNTIYF
TRBJ2-1 | TRBV25-1 | NA | TRBD2 | 18 | TGTGCCAGCAGTCCCCCAGGGTTGTTGGCGGGAGGGACCAATGAGCAGTTCTTC | CASSPPGLLAGGTNEQFF
TRBJ2-2 | TRBV5-4 | NA | NA | 15 | TGTGCCAGCAGCTTGGCAGGCATCGGCACCGGGGAGCTGTTTTTT | CASSLAGIGTGELFF
TRBJ1-1 | TRBV6-5 | NA | NA | 11 | TGTGCCAGCAGCAAGGGAACTGAAGCTTTCTTT | CASSKGTEAFF
TRBJ2-1 | TRBV18 | NA | NA | 13 | TGTGCCAGCTCATCCGATCTCTACAATGAGCAGTTCTTC | CASSSDLYNEQFF
TRBJ2-1 | TRBV7-3 | NA | TRBD2 | 15 | TGTGCCAGCAGGACTAGCGGGAGTCTCTCCAATGAGCAGTTCTTC | CASRTSGSLSNEQFF
TRBJ2-5 | TRBV27 | NA | TRBD1 | 15 | TGTGCCAGCAGCCCACAGGGGGGCGGTGGGGAGACCCAGTACTTC | CASSPQGGGGETQYF
TRBJ1-2 | TRBV7-9 | once | NA | 15 | TGTGCCAGCAGCTTAGGTAGTTCATCCTCCTATGGCTACACCTTC | CASSLGSSSSYGYTF
TRBJ1-5 | TRBV23-1 | NA | TRBD1 | 16 | TGCGCCAGCAGTCAAGAAACAGGGGACTGCAATCAGCCCCAGCATTTT | CASSQETGDCNQPQHF
TRBJ1-2 | TRBV6-5 | NA | NA | 13 | TGTGCCAGCAGCTCTAACAGAGACTATGGCTACACCTTC | CASSSNRDYGYTF
TRBJ2-7 | TRBV7-2 | NA | NA | 14 | TGTGCCAGCAGCTTTGGGGACGGTCCGTACGAGCAGTACTTC | CASSFGDGPYEQYF
TRBJ2-3 | TRBV28 | NA | NA | 16 | TGTGCCAGCAGCCCGCCTCCCGGGTCCCCCACAGATACGCAGTATTTT | CASSPPPGSPTDTQYF
TRBJ2-5 | TRBV11-3 | NA | TRBD2 | 17 | TGTGCCAGCAGCTTAGCCGCTAGCGGGAGGCCACAAGAGACCCAGTACTTC | CASSLAASGRPQETQYF
TRBJ2-3 | TRBV19 | NA | TRBD1 | 15 | TGTGCCAGTAGACCGGGACAGGGTATCACAGATACGCAGTATTTT | CASRPGQGITDTQYF
TRBJ1-2 | TRBV5-4 | NA | NA | 14 | TGTGCCAGCAGTGCCGAGACTAGAACAATCGGCTACACCTTC | CASSAETRTIGYTF
TRBJ2-1 | TRBV7-9 | NA | NA | 16 | TGTGCCAGCAGCTTATCTAGTCCGGGCGACTACAATGAGCAGTTCTTC | CASSLSSPGDYNEQFF